A selection of T cell receptor beta chains follows, all from one sample in a study of technical replicates of blood from a handful of donors. TCRdb keeps only in-frame clones here, not all; method: immunoSEQ multiplex PCR. The sample holds 75,000 to 95,000 clones; 75% to 95% are singletons and the top ten take 0.27%. The sample comprised T cells isolated from PBMCs. These receptors originate from a human donor in good health. Each CDR3 is given with its conserved first and last residue. Each record gives: CDR3 length, clone size, J gene, V gene, D gene, CDR3 DNA, CDR3 protein. The D gene is left open where the match is weak. The size field is filled for only some rows; it gives once, few, many or a size class.

>13|few|TRBJ1-1|TRBV19|-
TGTGCCACCCGCCCCGGGGAGGGCACTGAAGCTTTCTTT
CATRPGEGTEAFF
>15|-|TRBJ2-7|TRBV6-5|TRBD1
TGTGCCAGCACCCTTACAACAGGGGGCGGGTACGAGCAGTACTTC
CASTLTTGGGYEQYF
>17|medium-sized|TRBJ1-1|TRBV5-4|TRBD1
TGTGCCAGCAGCCAGAATCCGGGACAGACTTTGAACACTGAAGCTTTCTTT
CASSQNPGQTLNTEAFF
>16|-|TRBJ2-2|TRBV28|TRBD1
TGTGCCAGCAGTTTCCGGGACAGGGGGCAGGCCGGGGAGCTGTTTTTT
CASSFRDRGQAGELFF
>13|-|TRBJ2-7|TRBV2|-
TGTGCCAGCATTAGACAGCACCTATACGAGCAGTACTTC
CASIRQHLYEQYF
>14|-|TRBJ2-7|TRBV4-1|-
TGCGCCAGCAGCCAAGGGGCCACCAGCTACGAGCAGTACTTC
CASSQGATSYEQYF
>15|-|TRBJ1-5|TRBV15|-
TGTGCCACCAGCAAAGGGGACATTCAAAATCAGCCCCAGCATTTT
CATSKGDIQNQPQHF
>13|once|TRBJ2-5|TRBV10-3|-
TGTGCCTCACAGGTGAACCGAAAAGAGACCCAGTACTTC
CASQVNRKETQYF
>16|-|TRBJ2-7|TRBV12-5|-
TGTGCTAGTGAGGGGGGGTTGGACAGAGGATCCTACGAGCAGTACTTC
CASEGGLDRGSYEQYF
>15|-|TRBJ2-3|TRBV18|TRBD2
TGTGCCAGCTCCTCCCTAGCGGACCGCACAGATACGCAGTATTTT
CASSSLADRTDTQYF
>16|once|TRBJ1-1|TRBV7-9|TRBD1
TGTGCCAGCAGGTTTTCGCTCGGACAGGGTGACACTGAAGCTTTCTTT
CASRFSLGQGDTEAFF
>15|-|TRBJ2-4|TRBV4-1|-
TGCGCCAGCAGCCGCATGCAGGCAGTGGAAAACATTCAGTACTTC
CASSRMQAVENIQYF
>15|-|TRBJ2-1|TRBV6-6|TRBD1
TGTGCCAGCAGTTCTAGGGACAGATACTACAATGAGCAGTTCTTC
CASSSRDRYYNEQFF
>15|-|TRBJ1-4|TRBV4-1|-
TGCGCCAGCAGCCGCCCAGGACAATCTAATGAAAAACTGTTTTTT
CASSRPGQSNEKLFF
>16|-|TRBJ2-2|TRBV2|TRBD2
TGTGCCAGCAGTGATCTAGGCAGGGAGGGCACCGGGGAGCTGTTTTTT
CASSDLGREGTGELFF
>16|few|TRBJ1-6|TRBV7-9|TRBD1
TGTGCCAGCAGCACAGGGGGAGCCTCCTATAATTCACCCCTCCACTTT
CASSTGGASYNSPLHF
>15|-|TRBJ1-2|TRBV19|-
TGTGCCAGCCGAGGTTCGGGTGGGGACTCGAATGGCTACACCTTC
CASRGSGGDSNGYTF
>16|-|TRBJ2-5|TRBV5-1|-
TGCGCCAGCAGCTTGGCCGGGGCGGGACTTCAAGAGACCCAGTACTTC
CASSLAGAGLQETQYF
>13|few|TRBJ1-1|TRBV9|-
TGTGCCAGCAGCCTAAGCGACAACACTGAAGCTTTCTTT
CASSLSDNTEAFF
>19|-|TRBJ2-2|TRBV28|TRBD1
TGTGCCAGCAGTCTCCTACCGGGACAGGGGGCTGTGGGAACCGGGGAGCTGTTTTTT
CASSLLPGQGAVGTGELFF
>15|-|TRBJ2-1|TRBV6-1|TRBD2
TGTGCCAGCAGTCGAACAACTAGCGGAGGTCATGAGCAGTTCTTC
CASSRTTSGGHEQFF